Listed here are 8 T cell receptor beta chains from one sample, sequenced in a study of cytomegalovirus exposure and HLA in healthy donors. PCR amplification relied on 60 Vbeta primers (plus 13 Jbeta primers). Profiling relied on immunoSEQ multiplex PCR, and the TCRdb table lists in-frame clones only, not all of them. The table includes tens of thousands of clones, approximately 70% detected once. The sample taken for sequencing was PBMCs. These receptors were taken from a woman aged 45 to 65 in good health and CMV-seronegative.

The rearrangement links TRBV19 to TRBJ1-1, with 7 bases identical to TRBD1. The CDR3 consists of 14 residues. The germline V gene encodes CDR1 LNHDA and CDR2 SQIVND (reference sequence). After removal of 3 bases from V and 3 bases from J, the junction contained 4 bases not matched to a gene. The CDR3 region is CASSIPGGYTEAFF. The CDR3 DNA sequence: TGTGCCAGTAGTATCCCAGGGGGGTACACTGAAGCTTTCTTT.

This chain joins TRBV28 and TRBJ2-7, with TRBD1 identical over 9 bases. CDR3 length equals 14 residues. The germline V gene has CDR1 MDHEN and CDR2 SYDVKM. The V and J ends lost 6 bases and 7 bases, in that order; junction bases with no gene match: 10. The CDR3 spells CASSRPGQGWEQYF. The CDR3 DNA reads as TGTGCCAGCAGCCGACCGGGACAGGGATGGGAGCAGTACTTC. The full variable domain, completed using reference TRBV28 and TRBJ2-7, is DVKVTQSSRYLVKRTGEKVFLECVQDMDHENMFWYRQDPGLGLRLIYFSYDVKMKEKGDIPEGYSVSREKKERFSLILESASTNQTSMYLCASSRPGQGWEQYFGPGTRLTVT.

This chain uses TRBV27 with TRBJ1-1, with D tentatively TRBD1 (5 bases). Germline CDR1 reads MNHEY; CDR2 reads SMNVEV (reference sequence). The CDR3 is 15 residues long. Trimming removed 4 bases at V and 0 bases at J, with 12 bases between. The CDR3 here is CASSSQTEVNTEAFF. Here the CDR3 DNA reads TGTGCCAGCAGTTCCCAGACAGAGGTGAACACTGAAGCTTTCTTT.

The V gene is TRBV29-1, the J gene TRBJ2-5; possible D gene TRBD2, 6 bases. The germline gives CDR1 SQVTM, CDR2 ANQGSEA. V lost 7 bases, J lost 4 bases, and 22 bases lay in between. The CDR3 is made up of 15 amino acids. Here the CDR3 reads CSARAGRDPGETQYF. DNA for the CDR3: TGCAGCGCCAGGGCGGGAAGGGACCCGGGAGAGACCCAGTACTTC.

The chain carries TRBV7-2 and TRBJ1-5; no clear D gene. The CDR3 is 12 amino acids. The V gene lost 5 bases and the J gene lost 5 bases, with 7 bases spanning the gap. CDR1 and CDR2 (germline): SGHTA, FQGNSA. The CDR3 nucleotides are TGTGCCAGCAGCATACAAGATCAGCCCCAGCATTTT. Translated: CASSIQDQPQHF.

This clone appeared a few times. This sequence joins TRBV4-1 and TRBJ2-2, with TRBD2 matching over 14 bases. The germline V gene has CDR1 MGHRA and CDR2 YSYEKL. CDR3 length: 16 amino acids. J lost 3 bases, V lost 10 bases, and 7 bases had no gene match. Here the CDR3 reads CATRLAGGPDTGELFF. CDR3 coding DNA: TGCGCCACCAGACTAGCGGGGGGGCCTGACACCGGGGAGCTGTTTTTT.

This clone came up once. The CDR3 nucleotides read TGTGCCGCCCGGACTCTAAGGGGCAATCAGCCCCAGCATTTT. Encoded protein: CAARTLRGNQPQHF. The chain uses TRBV28 and TRBJ1-5; no reliable D call. The V gene's germline CDR1 is MDHEN and CDR2 SYDVKM. The length of the CDR3 is 14 residues. Trimming cost V 11 bases and J 2 bases, with 16 bases left between them.

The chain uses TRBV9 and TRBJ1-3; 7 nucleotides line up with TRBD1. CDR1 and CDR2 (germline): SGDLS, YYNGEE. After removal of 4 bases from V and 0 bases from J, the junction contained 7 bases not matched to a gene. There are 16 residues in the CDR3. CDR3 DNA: TGTGCCAGCAGCCCCAGACAGGGAAGCTCTGGAAACACCATATATTTT. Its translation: CASSPRQGSSGNTIYF. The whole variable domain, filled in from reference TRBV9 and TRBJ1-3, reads DSGVTQTPKHLITATGQRVTLRCSPRSGDLSVYWYQQSLDQGLQFLIQYYNGEERAKGNILERFSAQQFPDLHSELNLSSLELGDSALYFCASSPRQGSSGNTIYFGEGSWLTVV.